This T cell receptor (beta chain) was identified in a study of blood T cell repertoires in COVID-19 (dated by TCRdb to 2018 to 2021). Background for the entire study: The collaborator samples originated in the United States, Italy and Spain and spanned the acute and convalescent phases of COVID-19. Where available, HLA class I and class II types were taken from metadata supplied by the sample provider and were not determined by assay-based typing. Samples came from the ongoing ImmuneRACE study (first 160 participants) plus 1,254 subjects from 6 global collaborators. Nearly every sample came with metadata listing a de-identified subject ID, COVID-19 status, age in years and sex. The repertoires were made available in a free public database intended to serve as a resource for research on the immune response to SARS-CoV-2. Deeply sampled blood TCRbeta repertoires from subjects exposed to, actively infected with, or recovered from COVID-19 were included in the dataset. The prospective study material was composed of cDNA or gDNA derived from T cells, B-cell-depleted T cells, or PBMCs. Broader findings and caveats from the paper: The amount of clinical and demographic metadata varied by source and participant and was provided uncurated.

A note on this clone: Its antigen is not yet known. No base-level quality is on record; no much larger clone is a single base apart.

Whole blood was collected in K2EDTA tubes by collaborating institutions according to the institutions' own protocols. For TCRbeta analysis, collaborator samples were shipped as frozen whole blood, as isolated PBMCs, or as DNA extracted from either sample type. TCRbeta CDR3 regions were amplified from genomic DNA by means of the immunoSEQ Assay, a bias-controlled multiplex PCR. From the authors' description of their analysis: Nucleated cell counts per sample were estimated from amplification of reference gene primers within the assay. To quantify the absolute abundance of each unique TCRbeta CDR3 rearrangement, sequence reads were collapsed and filtered. Productive Simpson clonality was computed per sample as the square root of Simpson's diversity index over productive rearrangements. Imported from immuneACCESS, the table was reduced by TCRdb to in-frame sequences with V and J called. These copies leave out some clones; in studies compared against another copy, an unresolved V gene accounts for under half, and the cause of the remainder is not known. That table supplies the V and J calls and clone size; D and trimming were determined from the DNA. The sample has approximately 68,000 clones on record, roughly 86% of them singletons. The ten largest account for around 13% of the sample.

The source is an older woman with acute or convalescent COVID-19. Specimen: peripheral blood.

The CDR3 region has the sequence CAWSPFNWANTF. The nucleotide sequence is given as TGTGCCTGGAGTCCTTTCAATTGGGCTAACACCTTC. Rearrangement joined TRBV30 to TRBJ1-2, with no confidently assigned D gene. Via the germline V gene (reference sequence), CDR1 is GTSNPN and CDR2 SVGIG. Including the terminal cysteine and phenylalanine, the CDR3 comprises 12 residues. Just the 36-base CDR3 DNA is kept, in frame starting at base 1. V loses 2 bases, J loses 12 bases, and the germline ends lie 16 bases apart.